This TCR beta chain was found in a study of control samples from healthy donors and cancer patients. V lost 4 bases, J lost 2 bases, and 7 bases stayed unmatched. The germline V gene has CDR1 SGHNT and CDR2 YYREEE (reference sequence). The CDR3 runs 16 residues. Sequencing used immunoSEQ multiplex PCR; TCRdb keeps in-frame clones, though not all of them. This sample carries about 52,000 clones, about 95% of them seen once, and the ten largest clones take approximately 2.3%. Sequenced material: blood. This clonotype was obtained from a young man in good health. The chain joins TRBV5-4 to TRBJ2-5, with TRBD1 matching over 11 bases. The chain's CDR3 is CASSLGGTGGQETQYF. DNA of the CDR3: TGTGCCAGCAGCCTGGGGGGGACAGGGGGTCAAGAGACCCAGTACTTC.